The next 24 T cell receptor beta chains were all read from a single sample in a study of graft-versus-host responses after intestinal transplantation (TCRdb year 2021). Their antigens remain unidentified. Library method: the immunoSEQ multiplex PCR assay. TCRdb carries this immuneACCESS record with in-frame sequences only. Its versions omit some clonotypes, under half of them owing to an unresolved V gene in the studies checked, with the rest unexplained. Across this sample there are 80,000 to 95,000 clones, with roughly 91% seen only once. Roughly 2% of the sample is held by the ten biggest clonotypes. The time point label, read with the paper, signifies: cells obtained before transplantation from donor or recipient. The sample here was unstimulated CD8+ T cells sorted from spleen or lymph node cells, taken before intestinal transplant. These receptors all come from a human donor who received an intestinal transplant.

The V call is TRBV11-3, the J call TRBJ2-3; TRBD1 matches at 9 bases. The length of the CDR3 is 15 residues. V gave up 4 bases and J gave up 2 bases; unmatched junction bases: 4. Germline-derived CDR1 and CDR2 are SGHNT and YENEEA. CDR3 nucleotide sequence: TGTGCCAGCAGCTCTAGGGACAGGGACACAGATACGCAGTATTTT. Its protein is CASSSRDRDTDTQYF. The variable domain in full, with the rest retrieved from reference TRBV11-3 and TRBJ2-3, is EAGVVQSPRYKIIEKKQPVAFWCNPISGHNTLYWYLQNLGQGPELLIRYENEEAVDDSQLPKDRFSAERLKGVDSTLKIQPAELGDSAVYLCASSSRDRDTDTQYFGPGTRLTVL.

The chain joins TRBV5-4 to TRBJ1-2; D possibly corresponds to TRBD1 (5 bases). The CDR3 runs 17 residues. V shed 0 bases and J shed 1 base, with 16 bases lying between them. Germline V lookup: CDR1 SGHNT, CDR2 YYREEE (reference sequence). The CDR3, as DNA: TGTGCCAGCAGCTTGGGGGCCCTGACAGACCTTAACTATGGCTACACCTTC. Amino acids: CASSLGALTDLNYGYTF.

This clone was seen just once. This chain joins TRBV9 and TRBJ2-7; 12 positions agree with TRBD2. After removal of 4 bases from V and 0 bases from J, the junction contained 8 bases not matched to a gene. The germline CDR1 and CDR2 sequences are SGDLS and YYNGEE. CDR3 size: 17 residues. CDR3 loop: CASSPTSGGPSSYEQYF. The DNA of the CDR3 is TGTGCCAGCAGCCCGACTAGCGGGGGTCCCAGCTCCTACGAGCAGTACTTC.

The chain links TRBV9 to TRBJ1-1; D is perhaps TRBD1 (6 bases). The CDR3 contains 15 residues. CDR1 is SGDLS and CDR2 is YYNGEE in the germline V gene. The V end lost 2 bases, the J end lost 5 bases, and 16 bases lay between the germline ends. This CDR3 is CASSVASYTGTEAFF. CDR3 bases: TGTGCCAGCAGCGTGGCCTCGTACACAGGGACTGAAGCTTTCTTT.

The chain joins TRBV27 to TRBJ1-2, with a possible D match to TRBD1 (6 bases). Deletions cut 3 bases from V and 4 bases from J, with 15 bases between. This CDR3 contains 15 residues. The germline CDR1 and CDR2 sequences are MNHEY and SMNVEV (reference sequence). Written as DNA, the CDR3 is TGTGCCAGCAGTTTGAAGGGGGGGTCGTTCTATGGCTACACCTTC. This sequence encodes CASSLKGGSFYGYTF.

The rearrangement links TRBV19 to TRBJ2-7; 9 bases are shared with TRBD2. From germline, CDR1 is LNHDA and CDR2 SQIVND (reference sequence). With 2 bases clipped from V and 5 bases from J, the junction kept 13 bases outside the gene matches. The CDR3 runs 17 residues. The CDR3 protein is CASSINFGTSIFHEQYF. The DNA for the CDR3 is TGTGCCAGTAGTATAAATTTTGGGACTAGCATATTCCACGAGCAGTACTTC.

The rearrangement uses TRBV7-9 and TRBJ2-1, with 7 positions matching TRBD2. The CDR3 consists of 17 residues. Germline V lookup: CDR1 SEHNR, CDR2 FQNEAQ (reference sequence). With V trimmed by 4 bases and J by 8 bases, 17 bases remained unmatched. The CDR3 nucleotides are TGTGCCAGCAGCTCCATTAGGGAGGGTTACTTTGACGATGAGCAGTTCTTC. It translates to CASSSIREGYFDDEQFF.

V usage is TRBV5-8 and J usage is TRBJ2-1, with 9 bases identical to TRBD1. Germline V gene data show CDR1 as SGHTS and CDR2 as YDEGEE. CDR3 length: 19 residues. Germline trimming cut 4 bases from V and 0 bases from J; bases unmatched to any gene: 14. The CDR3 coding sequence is TGTGCCAGCAGCCCGGGACAGGGCTTATCCTTAAGCTCCTACAATGAGCAGTTCTTC. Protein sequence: CASSPGQGLSLSSYNEQFF.

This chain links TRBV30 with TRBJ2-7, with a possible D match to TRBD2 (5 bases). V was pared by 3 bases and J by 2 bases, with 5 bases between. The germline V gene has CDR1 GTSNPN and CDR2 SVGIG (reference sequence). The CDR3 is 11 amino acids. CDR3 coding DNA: TGTGCCTGGAGCGGGGCCTACGAGCAGTACTTC. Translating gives CAWSGAYEQYF.

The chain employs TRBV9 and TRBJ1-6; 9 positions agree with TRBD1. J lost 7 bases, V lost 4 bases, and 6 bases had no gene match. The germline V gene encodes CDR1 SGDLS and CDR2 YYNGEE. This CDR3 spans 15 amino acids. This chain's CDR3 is CASSPGDRVNSPLHF. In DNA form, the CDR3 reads TGTGCCAGCAGCCCCGGGGACAGGGTGAATTCACCCCTCCACTTT.

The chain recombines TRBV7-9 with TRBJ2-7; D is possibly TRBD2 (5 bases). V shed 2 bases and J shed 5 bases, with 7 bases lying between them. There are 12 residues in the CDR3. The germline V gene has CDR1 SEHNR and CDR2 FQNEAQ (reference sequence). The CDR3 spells CASSLLADEQYF. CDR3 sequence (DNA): TGTGCCAGCAGCTTACTAGCCGACGAGCAGTACTTC.

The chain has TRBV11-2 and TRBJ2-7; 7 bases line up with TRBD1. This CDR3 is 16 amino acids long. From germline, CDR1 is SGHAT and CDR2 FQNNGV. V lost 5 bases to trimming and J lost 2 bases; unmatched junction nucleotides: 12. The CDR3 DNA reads TGTGCCAGCAGCCCCTTTCGTTTGGACAGGACCTACGAGCAGTACTTC. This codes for CASSPFRLDRTYEQYF.

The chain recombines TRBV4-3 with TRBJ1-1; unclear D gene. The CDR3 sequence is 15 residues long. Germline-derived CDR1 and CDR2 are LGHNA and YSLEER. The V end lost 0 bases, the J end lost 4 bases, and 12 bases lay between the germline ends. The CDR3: CASSQDRGQITEAFF. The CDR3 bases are TGCGCCAGCAGCCAAGACCGAGGGCAGATCACTGAAGCTTTCTTT.

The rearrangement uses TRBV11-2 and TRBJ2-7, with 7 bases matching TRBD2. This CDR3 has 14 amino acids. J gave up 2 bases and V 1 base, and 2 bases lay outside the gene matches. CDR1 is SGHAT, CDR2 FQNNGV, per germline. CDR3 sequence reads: CASSLASGTYEQYF. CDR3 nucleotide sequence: TGTGCCAGCAGCTTAGCTAGCGGCACCTACGAGCAGTACTTC.

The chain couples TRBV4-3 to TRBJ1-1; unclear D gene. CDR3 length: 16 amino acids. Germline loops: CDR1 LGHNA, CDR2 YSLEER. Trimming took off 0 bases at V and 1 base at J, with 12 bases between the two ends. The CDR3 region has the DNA TGCGCCAGCAGCCAAGATCTCTACAGCTCGAACACTGAAGCTTTCTTT. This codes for CASSQDLYSSNTEAFF.

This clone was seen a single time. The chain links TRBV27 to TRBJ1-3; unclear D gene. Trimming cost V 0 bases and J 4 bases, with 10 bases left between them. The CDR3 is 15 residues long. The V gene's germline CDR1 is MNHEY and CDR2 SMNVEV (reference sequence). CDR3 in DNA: TGTGCCAGCAGTTTATCCGCGGCTCCAGGAAACACCATATATTTT. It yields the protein CASSLSAAPGNTIYF.

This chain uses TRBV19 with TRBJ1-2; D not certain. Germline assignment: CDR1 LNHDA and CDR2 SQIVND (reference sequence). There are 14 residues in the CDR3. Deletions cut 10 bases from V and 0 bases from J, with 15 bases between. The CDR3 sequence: CATNAGVANYGYTF. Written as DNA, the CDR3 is TGTGCCACTAACGCGGGTGTAGCTAACTATGGCTACACCTTC.

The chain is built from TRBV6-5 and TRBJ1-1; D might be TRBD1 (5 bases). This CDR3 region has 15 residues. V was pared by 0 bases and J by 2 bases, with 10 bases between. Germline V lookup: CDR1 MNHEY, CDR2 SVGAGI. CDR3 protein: CASSYSAGPNTEAFF. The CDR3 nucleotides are TGTGCCAGCAGTTACTCGGCAGGGCCCAACACTGAAGCTTTCTTT.

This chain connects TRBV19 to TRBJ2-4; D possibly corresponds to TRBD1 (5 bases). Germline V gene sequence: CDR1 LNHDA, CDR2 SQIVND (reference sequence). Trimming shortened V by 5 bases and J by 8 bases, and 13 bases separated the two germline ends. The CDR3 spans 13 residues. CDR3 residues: CASSVQGWYIQYF. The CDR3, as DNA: TGTGCCAGTAGTGTGCAGGGTTGGTACATTCAGTACTTC.

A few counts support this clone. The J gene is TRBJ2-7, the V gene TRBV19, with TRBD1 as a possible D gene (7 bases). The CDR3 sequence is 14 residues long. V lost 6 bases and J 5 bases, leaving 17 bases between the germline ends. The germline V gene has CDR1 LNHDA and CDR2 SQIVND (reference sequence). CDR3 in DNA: TGTGCCAGTAGGCTTGAAGGGGGCGGGAACGAGCAGTACTTC. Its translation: CASRLEGGGNEQYF.

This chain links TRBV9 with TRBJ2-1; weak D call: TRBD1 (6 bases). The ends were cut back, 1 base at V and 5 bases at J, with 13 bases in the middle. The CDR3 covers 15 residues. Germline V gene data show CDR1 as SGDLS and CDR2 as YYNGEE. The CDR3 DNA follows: TGTGCCAGCAGCGTACAGGGGCAGTGGGACAATGAGCAGTTCTTC. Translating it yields CASSVQGQWDNEQFF.

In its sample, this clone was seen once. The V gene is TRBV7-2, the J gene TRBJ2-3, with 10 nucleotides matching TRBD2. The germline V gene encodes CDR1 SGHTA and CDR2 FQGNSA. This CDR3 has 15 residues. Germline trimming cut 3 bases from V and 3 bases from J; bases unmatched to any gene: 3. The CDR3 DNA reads TGTGCCAGCAGCTTGGGACTAGCGATAACAGATACGCAGTATTTT. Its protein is CASSLGLAITDTQYF.

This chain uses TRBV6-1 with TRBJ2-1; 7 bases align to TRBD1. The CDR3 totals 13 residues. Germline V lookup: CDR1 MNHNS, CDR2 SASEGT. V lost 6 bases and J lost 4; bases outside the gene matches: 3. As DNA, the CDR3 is TGTGCCAGCAGCCGGGACAGATACAATGAGCAGTTCTTC. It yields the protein CASSRDRYNEQFF.

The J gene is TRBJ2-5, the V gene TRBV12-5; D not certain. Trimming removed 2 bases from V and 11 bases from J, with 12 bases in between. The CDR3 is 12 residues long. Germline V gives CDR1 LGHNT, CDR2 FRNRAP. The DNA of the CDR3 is TGTGCTAGTGGTTTGTCATACAGTGAGCAGTACTTC. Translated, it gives CASGLSYSEQYF.